This T cell receptor (beta chain) was obtained from a study of response to subunit inactivated influenza vaccine. Trimming took 7 bases from V and 0 from J, leaving 9 bases between them. Germline V gene sequence: CDR1 SGHAT, CDR2 FQNNGV. The CDR3 is made up of 13 amino acids. TCRdb re-derived calls from the RT-PCR reads in MiXCR, one entry per CDR3 protein. The table shows hundreds of thousands of distinct CDR3 sequences, with approximately 13% occurring only once. The sequencing used PBMCs from blood, collected approximately 15 days before vaccination. This sequence joins TRBV11-2 and TRBJ1-2; the D is unclear. The receptor was isolated from a man aged 45 to 65 who received an inactivated influenza vaccine. In DNA form, the CDR3 reads TGTGCCAGCACCTCCCGATCTAACTATGGCTACACCTTC. Amino acids: CASTSRSNYGYTF.